The 2 T cell receptor beta chains reported below all come from one sample, sequenced in a study of cytomegalovirus exposure and HLA in healthy donors. With 60 Vbeta and 13 Jbeta primers, the PCR was carried out. Assay used: immunoSEQ multiplex PCR; TCRdb lists only in-frame clones, some missing. The sample holds around 130,000 clones, about 76% seen once. Sequencing was carried out using PBMCs. Every receptor here comes from a woman aged 40 to 49 in good health and CMV-seronegative.

The V call is TRBV27, the J call TRBJ1-2; D unresolved. Trimming took off 2 bases at V and 1 base at J, with 5 bases between the two ends. Germline CDR1 is MNHEY and CDR2 is SMNVEV (reference sequence). This CDR3 has 13 amino acids. The DNA for the CDR3 is TGTGCCAGCAGTTTAGGGCGTAACTATGGCTACACCTTC. This codes for CASSLGRNYGYTF.

The chain has TRBV14 and TRBJ2-7; D is perhaps TRBD1 (6 bases). The CDR3 contains 16 residues. The V gene's germline CDR1 is SGHDN and CDR2 FVKESK. The germline V and J ends were trimmed by 3 bases and 4 bases, with 19 bases remaining between them. CDR3 sequence reads: CASSQGLTGTPYEQYF. The CDR3 DNA sequence: TGTGCCAGCAGCCAGGGATTAACCGGGACACCATACGAGCAGTACTTC.